This T cell receptor (beta chain) was identified in a study of T cell changes during pregnancy in multiple sclerosis. Method: immunoSEQ multiplex PCR; TCRdb's copy keeps in-frame clones and lacks some. In the table there are roughly 40,000 clones, approximately 94% of which are singletons. Trimming removed 3 bases at V and 8 bases at J, with 8 bases between. Germline CDR1 reads SGHRS; CDR2 reads YFSETQ. The CDR3 extends over 12 amino acids. This clonotype was obtained from a female donor with multiple sclerosis, enrolled in a pregnancy study. V is TRBV5-1 and J is TRBJ1-4, with D possibly TRBD1 on 5 matching bases. Here the sequenced sample was peripheral blood, taken before pregnancy. The CDR3 region has the DNA TGCGCCAGCAGCTGGGAGGGGGAAAAACTGTTTTTT. This translates into CASSWEGEKLFF. Based on the CDR3 plus reference TRBV5-1 and TRBJ1-4, the full variable domain is KAGVTQTPRYLIKTRGQQVTLSCSPISGHRSVSWYQQTPGQGLQFLFEYFSETQRNKGNFPGRFSGRQFSNSRSEMNVSTLELGDSALYLCASSWEGEKLFFGSGTQLSVL.